Sequencing of this TCR beta chain was carried out in a study of cytomegalovirus exposure and HLA in healthy donors. These donors counted as nominally healthy when sampled, but unrecorded immune exposures were likely. The PCR had 60 Vbeta and 13 Jbeta primers. The data were produced by immunoSEQ multiplex PCR, yet TCRdb's version contains in-frame clones alone and is incomplete. The profile covers under 150,000 clones, with about 80% appearing a single time and approximately 5.6% taken by the ten largest. The length of the CDR3 is 16 residues. After removal of 5 bases from V and 3 bases from J, the junction contained 11 bases not matched to a gene. The germline V gene encodes CDR1 SGHNT and CDR2 YENEEA.

The chain joins TRBV11-3 to TRBJ2-3; TRBD1 aligns across 7 bases. Material for sequencing was PBMCs. The TCR originated in a woman in her thirties or forties in good health and CMV-seropositive. CDR3 nucleotide sequence: TGTGCCAGCAGCCTACGACAGGGAGTGGGTACAGATACGCAGTATTTT. This gives the protein CASSLRQGVGTDTQYF.